The clone carrying this TCR beta chain was seen just once. This record belongs to a study of T cell changes during pregnancy in multiple sclerosis. The data were produced by immunoSEQ multiplex PCR, yet TCRdb's version contains in-frame clones alone and is incomplete. The sample contains just under 80,000 clones, just under 95% of which appear only once. Specimen: peripheral blood, collected in the first trimester of pregnancy. This clonotype was sampled from a female donor with multiple sclerosis, enrolled in a pregnancy study.

The CDR3 loop is CASSEFSGMAGELFF. CDR3 coding DNA: TGTGCCAGCAGTGAATTTAGCGGGATGGCCGGGGAGCTGTTTTTT. The chain combines TRBV6-1 with TRBJ2-2; 8 nucleotides agree with TRBD2. V dropped 2 bases and J dropped 6; count of bases not matched to a gene: 5. CDR1 and CDR2 (germline): MNHNS, SASEGT. The length of the CDR3 is 15 residues.